This T cell receptor beta chain was sequenced in a study of shared clonotypes between healthy human individuals. Study overall: The study drew on a couple of women and three men aged 18 to 49 as donors. The plates for each donor numbered three CD4 naive, three CD4 memory, two CD8 naive and one CD8 memory.

On this clone itself: Its antigen is as yet unknown.

Produced via immunoSEQ multiplex PCR; TCRdb's table is partial and in-frame only. The table records 850,000 to 1,200,000 clones, about 75% of them present only once. Study outcomes and limitations: In general, naive subsets displayed greater estimated richness than memory subsets did.

CDR1 and CDR2 from the germline V gene are MNHEY and SMNVEV (reference sequence). CDR3 length: 16 amino acids. The germline V and J ends were trimmed by 4 bases and 9 bases, with 25 bases remaining between them. The donors, healthy adults who were HIV-negative, had experienced no recent acute infections or vaccinations. The source of this sequence is a man in his late teens or twenties in good health. The rearrangement links TRBV27 to TRBJ2-7, with unresolved D. The sequenced material came from memory CD4+ T cells sorted from blood. Subset of the sample: CD45RA-negative fraction. CDR3 in DNA: TGTGCCAGCAGTTCCCTCCCCTCGACTCAGATTGGTGGGCAGTACTTC. Residues: CASSSLPSTQIGGQYF.